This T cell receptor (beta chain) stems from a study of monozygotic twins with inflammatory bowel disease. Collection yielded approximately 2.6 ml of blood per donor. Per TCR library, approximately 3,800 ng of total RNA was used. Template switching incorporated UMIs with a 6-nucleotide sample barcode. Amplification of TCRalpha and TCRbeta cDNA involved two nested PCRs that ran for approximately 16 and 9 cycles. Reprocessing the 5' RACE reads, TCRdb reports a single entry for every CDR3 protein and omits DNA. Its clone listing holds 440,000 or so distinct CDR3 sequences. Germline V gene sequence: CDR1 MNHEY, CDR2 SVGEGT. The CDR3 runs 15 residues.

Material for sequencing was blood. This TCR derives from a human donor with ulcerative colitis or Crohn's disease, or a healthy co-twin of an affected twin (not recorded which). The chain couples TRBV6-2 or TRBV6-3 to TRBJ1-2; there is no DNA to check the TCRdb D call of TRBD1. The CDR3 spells CASSYSRTVGYGYTF.